Many counts were recorded for the clone carrying this T cell receptor (beta chain). The target antigen is unknown. Those patients with uncontrolled infection, other autoimmune disease, pregnancy or lactation were excluded. RNA transcripts were the template for amplifying TCR beta CDR3 regions. RT-PCR in the first round (using the HTBI primer set) targeted the TCR CDR3. A single record per CDR3 protein comes from TCRdb applying MiXCR to the multiplex PCR reads. The table records 300,000 to 450,000 distinct CDR3 sequences, approximately 15% of them present only once. This entry comes from a study of T cells in Graves' hyperthyroidism and ophthalmopathy. This CDR3 has 13 amino acids. The germline CDR1 and CDR2 sequences are SGHAT and FQDESV (reference sequence). V was pared by 4 bases and J by 8 bases, with 12 bases between. Study observations and caveats: Blood shared most expanded thyroid clonotypes above 0.001. In the analysis, a 13 V-J model separated ophthalmopathy from stable hyperthyroidism.

The sequencing sample was made of blood. V usage is TRBV11-1 and J usage is TRBJ1-5; no reliable D call. This clonotype was sampled from a woman aged 18-30 years with Graves' hyperthyroidism that later progressed to Graves' ophthalmopathy. The CDR3, as DNA: TGTGCCAGCAGCTGGCGGCCCAGCGAGCCCCAGCATTTT. Translated: CASSWRPSEPQHF.